This T cell receptor beta chain came from a study of T cell responses to AZD1222 COVID-19 vaccine. Trimming cost V 5 bases and J 7 bases; bases outside gene matches: 14. The CDR3 is 15 amino acids. CDR1 and CDR2 from the germline V gene are PRHDT and FYEKMQ (reference sequence). Findings of the study overall: The repertoires were collected only after the peak T cell response.

Note on this clone: What it binds is unknown.

Sequencing used immunoSEQ multiplex PCR; TCRdb keeps in-frame clones, though not all of them. The sample has roughly 100,000 clones, 88% seen once; the top ten hold about 8.7%. The receptor comes from an adult in good health. The rearrangement joins TRBV13 to TRBJ2-7; 7 bases agree with TRBD1. The sequencing used peripheral blood, collected on day 0 of AZD1222 vaccination. The CDR3: CASSPRTGGSAEQYF. DNA of the CDR3: TGTGCCAGCAGCCCCCGGACAGGAGGTTCGGCGGAGCAGTACTTC.